This paragraph reports one T cell receptor (beta chain). What it recognizes is unknown. CDR3 length equals 14 residues. CDR1 MDHEN and CDR2 SYDVKM come from the germline V gene. The V gene end was trimmed by 3 bases and the J gene end by 4 bases; junction bases not matched to a gene: 3. The sample is drawn from a study of T cell responses to AZD1222 COVID-19 vaccine. Findings and caveats of the study: The reported proportion of spike-specific TCRs targeting unmutated variant regions was nearly half. Among the donors, most were white British and more were female, and clonal diversity was possibly underestimated. The span of vaccine-associated CD4 TCRs extended across spike, with dominance at 160-218 and 743-854.

Method: immunoSEQ multiplex PCR; TCRdb's copy keeps in-frame clones and lacks some. The top ten hold approximately 4.5% of the sample, which has tens of thousands of clones, approximately 88% seen once. This clonotype originated in an adult in good health. V usage is TRBV28 and J usage is TRBJ1-2, with TRBD1 matching over 9 bases. The sample in question was peripheral blood, obtained on day 0 of MenACWY control vaccination. CDR3 in amino acids: CASSLGQGLYGYTF. The CDR3, as DNA: TGTGCCAGCAGTTTGGGACAGGGACTCTATGGCTACACCTTC.